The next 7 T cell receptor beta chains were all read from a single sample in a study of blood T cells in healthy people across ages. Together with a sample-barcoded 5' primer, a J-beta primer mix was included in a second PCR lasting roughly 6 to 12 cycles. In TCRdb, the 5' RACE reads were re-called with MiXCR into one record per CDR3 protein. The sample shows 2 million or so distinct CDR3 sequences, roughly 52% of them seen only once. Source material: blood. The receptors here all came from a woman in her forties in good health.

As to this clonotype: Germline and junction disagree at one end, which may indicate a read error. The chain couples TRBV20-1 to TRBJ1-6; the D is unclear. This CDR3 contains 15 residues. CDR1 is DFQATT, CDR2 SNEGSKA, per germline (reference sequence). CDR3 DNA: TGCAGTGCTGCATCAACGGGATTAGATAACTCACCCCTCCACTTT. Translation: CSAASTGLDNSPLHF.

V and J are TRBV7-3 and TRBJ2-2, with no clear D. Between the trimmed V and J ends, which lost 5 bases and 7 bases, there was a span of 11 bases. This CDR3 has 13 amino acids. Germline-derived CDR1 and CDR2 are SGHTA and FQGTGA. CDR3 residues: CASSPKGHGELFF. CDR3 DNA: TGTGCCAGCAGCCCAAAGGGTCACGGGGAGCTGTTTTTT.

The rearrangement uses TRBV5-1 and TRBJ2-5, with D possibly being TRBD2 (6 bases). This CDR3 is 16 amino acids long. Germline lookup yields CDR1 SGHRS and CDR2 YFSETQ. Trimming stripped 4 bases from V and 1 base from J, with 17 bases between. CDR3 sequence reads: CASSTDGGPPQETQYF. CDR3 DNA: TGCGCCAGCAGCACTGACGGGGGACCCCCCCAAGAGACCCAGTACTTC.

This chain joins TRBV3-1 and TRBJ2-1, with D perhaps TRBD1 (6 bases). The CDR3 spans 17 residues. From germline, CDR1 is LGHDT and CDR2 YNNKEL (reference sequence). Trimming left V 1 base short and J 0 bases short, with 13 bases between. CDR3 DNA sequence: TGTGCCAGCAGCCAAGGGCTTGGACAGAGCTCCTACAATGAGCAGTTCTTC. Protein sequence: CASSQGLGQSSYNEQFF.

The chain employs TRBV5-1 and TRBJ1-2; D unresolved. Germline CDR1 reads SGHRS; CDR2 reads YFSETQ. V lost 5 bases and J lost 3, with 14 bases in between. The CDR3 runs 14 residues. The CDR3 reads CASRTPGMDYGYTF. In DNA, the CDR3 is TGCGCCAGCAGGACTCCGGGAATGGACTATGGCTACACCTTC.

This chain joins TRBV29-1 and TRBJ1-2; D may be TRBD1 (5 bases). CDR1 is SQVTM, CDR2 ANQGSEA, per germline. V lost 8 bases and J 0 bases, leaving 16 bases between the germline ends. The CDR3 is made up of 14 amino acids. In nucleotides, the CDR3 is TGCAGCTTTGCCGGGGGAACCACTAACTATGGCTACACCTTC. It translates to CSFAGGTTNYGYTF.

The chain is built from TRBV4-3 and TRBJ2-3, with a possible D match to TRBD2 (5 bases). V was trimmed by 4 bases and J by 3 bases, leaving 14 bases between them. The CDR3 has 15 residues. The germline gives CDR1 LGHNA, CDR2 YSLEER. The CDR3: CASSRSGVTTDTQYF. The CDR3 DNA is TGCGCCAGCAGCCGATCCGGGGTTACAACAGATACGCAGTATTTT.